The 16 T cell receptor beta chains given below trace back to one sample, sequenced in a study of Graves' ophthalmopathy and Graves' hyperthyroidism (dated by TCRdb to the late 2010s). TCRdb records Illumina HiSeq 2000 as the sequencer. For repertoire sequencing, TCR beta CDR3 regions were amplified from RNA transcripts. The first round was an RT-PCR using HTBI primers with the Qiagen OneStep RT-PCR kit, and this first round was followed by a second-round multiplex PCR, then size selection and purification. The public reads were reprocessed in TCRdb via fastp at Q25 and MiXCR, keeping in-frame beta chains. Here each entry gathers all rows of one CDR3 protein and keeps the most common genes and DNA. For this sample the table gives some 390,000 distinct CDR3 sequences, of which approximately 20% were detected only once. The ten largest clones take up approximately 1.4% of the sample. The sample taken for sequencing was peripheral blood. These receptor sequences come from a woman aged 18-30 years with Graves' ophthalmopathy. Donor details come from another sample of the same person, matched by shared clones.

In this sample, this clonotype turned up many times. CDR3 protein: CSARRRQMNTGELFF. The DNA for the CDR3 is TGCAGTGCTAGACGACGACAGATGAACACCGGGGAGCTGTTTTTT. The chain employs TRBV20-1 and TRBJ2-2, with a tentative D call TRBD1 (5 bases). This CDR3 has 15 residues. CDR1 and CDR2 (germline): DFQATT, SNEGSKA (reference sequence). The germline V and J ends were trimmed by 2 bases and 1 base, with 11 bases remaining between them.

The chain uses TRBV20-1 and TRBJ2-5; D might be TRBD1 (6 bases). The CDR3 covers 14 residues. Germline loops: CDR1 DFQATT, CDR2 SNEGSKA (reference sequence). V was clipped by 8 bases and J by 5 bases, with 21 bases between them. As DNA, the CDR3 is TGCAGTTCCCGGACTTACAGGGAGATGGAGACCCAGTACTTC. It is translated as CSSRTYREMETQYF.

The chain combines TRBV5-5 with TRBJ2-7; D possibly uses TRBD1 or TRBD2 (6 bases each). This CDR3 spans 14 amino acids. The germline gives CDR1 SGHKS, CDR2 YYEKEE (reference sequence). The V end was cut by 5 bases, the J end by 3 bases, with 15 bases between. The chain's CDR3 is CASRAGSGHYEQYF. The CDR3, as DNA: TGTGCCAGCAGGGCGGGGTCGGGACACTACGAGCAGTACTTC.

This clonotype was counted ten times or more. This rearrangement joins TRBV7-2 to TRBJ2-7; D not resolved. CDR1 and CDR2 from the germline V gene are SGHTA and FQGNSA. The length of the CDR3 is 12 residues. The V and J ends lost 3 bases and 5 bases respectively, with 8 bases between them. CDR3 coding DNA: TGTGCCAGCAGCTTCCCTATCCACGAGCAGTACTTC. This sequence encodes CASSFPIHEQYF. Using reference TRBV7-2 and TRBJ2-7 for the parts outside the CDR3, the full variable domain is GAGVSQSPSNKVTEKGKDVELRCDPISGHTALYWYRQSLGQGLEFLIYFQGNSAPDKSGLPSDRFSAERTGGSVSTLTIQRTQQEDSAVYLCASSFPIHEQYFGPGTRLTVT.

This clonotype was counted at least ten times. The genes are TRBV10-3 and TRBJ1-6; no clear D gene. V lost 3 bases and J 4 bases, leaving 4 bases between the germline ends. CDR1 and CDR2 (germline): ENHRY, SYGVKD. This CDR3 spans 13 amino acids. Written as DNA, the CDR3 is TGTGCCATCAGTGATGGATATAATTCACCCCTCCACTTT. Its translation: CAISDGYNSPLHF.

This clonotype was recorded many times. Given a much more abundant clone one base away, this may be a read error. The gene calls are TRBV28 and TRBJ1-6; 8 nucleotides agree with TRBD1. This CDR3 contains 16 residues. V trimming: 6 bases; J trimming: 6 bases; junction bases outside the gene matches: 10. CDR1 MDHEN and CDR2 SYDVKM come from the germline V gene. The CDR3 spells CASSARTGTGNSPLHF. The CDR3 DNA sequence: TGTGCCAGCAGCGCCAGGACAGGGACCGGTAATTCACCCCTCCACTTT. Full variable domain (outside the CDR3, taken from reference TRBV28 and TRBJ1-6): DVKVTQSSRYLVKRTGEKVFLECVQDMDHENMFWYRQDPGLGLRLIYFSYDVKMKEKGDIPEGYSVSREKKERFSLILESASTNQTSMYLCASSARTGTGNSPLHFGNGTRLTVT.

This clonotype appeared many times. The chain employs TRBV12-3 or TRBV12-4 and TRBJ1-5; no definite D call. The V end was cut by 3 bases, the J end by 2 bases, with 14 bases between. The CDR3 runs 16 residues. As DNA, the CDR3 is TGTGCCAGCAGTTTTTCAAGGGCGGTTGGCAATCAGCCCCAGCATTTT. Translating it yields CASSFSRAVGNQPQHF.

This clonotype has a handful of counts. The chain recombines TRBV5-1 with TRBJ2-5, with 7 bases that match TRBD1. With V trimmed by 2 bases and J by 5 bases, 9 bases remained unmatched. Germline CDR1 is SGHRS and CDR2 is YFSETQ. The CDR3 spans 15 residues. The CDR3 DNA sequence: TGCGCCAGCAGCTTAAAGGGGGCAGGGCTGGAGACCCAGTACTTC. As protein: CASSLKGAGLETQYF. Supplemented by reference TRBV5-1 and TRBJ2-5, the full variable domain reads KAGVTQTPRYLIKTRGQQVTLSCSPISGHRSVSWYQQTPGQGLQFLFEYFSETQRNKGNFPGRFSGRQFSNSRSEMNVSTLELGDSALYLCASSLKGAGLETQYFGPGTRLLVL.

This clonotype occurred many times. A much larger clone differs from this one at a single base, so this may be a read error. CDR3 amino acids: CASSLVGDRNRPQHF. The DNA for the CDR3 is TGTGCCAGCAGTTTAGTTGGGGATCGCAATCGGCCCCAGCATTTT. The chain has TRBV12-3 or TRBV12-4 and TRBJ1-5; unclear D gene. This CDR3 contains 15 residues.

This clonotype has only a few counts. The chain joins TRBV6-2 or TRBV6-3 to TRBJ1-1, with D maybe TRBD1 (6 bases). This CDR3 has 15 residues. Germline values: CDR1 MNHEY, CDR2 SVGEGT. With 1 base removed from V and 6 bases from J, the gap between germline ends came to 15 bases. The CDR3 nucleotides read TGTGCCAGCAGTTACTTGGGGGGGCGGAAGGCTGAAGCTTTCTTT. The encoded protein is CASSYLGGRKAEAFF.

The rearrangement joins TRBV6-5 to TRBJ1-1; D unclear. CDR3 length: 14 residues. The V end lost 4 bases, the J end lost 1 base, and 10 bases lay between the germline ends. The V gene's germline CDR1 is MNHEY and CDR2 SVGAGI. The CDR3 here is CASSFVRGNTEAFF. CDR3 sequence (DNA): TGTGCCAGCAGTTTTGTCCGGGGGAACACTGAAGCTTTCTTT.

The rearrangement joins TRBV6-1 to TRBJ2-2; D remains ambiguous. The CDR3 is 14 residues long. Germline V gene data show CDR1 as MNHNS and CDR2 as SASEGT. V was cut by 0 bases and J by 6 bases, with 8 bases left in between. The CDR3 DNA is TGTGCCAGCAGTGAAGCATCACCCCCCGGGGAGCTGTTTTTT. Amino acids: CASSEASPPGELFF.

This clonotype was picked up many times. Sequence at one end of the junction differs from germline and may be a read error. This chain links TRBV5-1 with TRBJ2-7; D possibly corresponds to TRBD2 (5 bases). From germline, CDR1 is SGHRS and CDR2 YFSETQ. The CDR3 extends over 11 amino acids. CDR3 sequence (DNA): TGTGCCAGCAGCTTAGAGGGCGAGCAGTACTTC. Translation: CASSLEGEQYF.

Many counts were recorded for this clonotype. This sequence joins TRBV27 and TRBJ1-1; D perhaps matches TRBD1 (5 bases). The CDR3 is 13 residues long. V was shortened by 4 bases and J by 5 bases, with 11 bases between the two germline ends. From germline, CDR1 is MNHEY and CDR2 SMNVEV (reference sequence). The CDR3 DNA reads as TGTGCCAGCAGTTGGGGGGGTGGGACTGAAGCTTTCTTT. Its translation is CASSWGGGTEAFF.

The table lists this clonotype with many counts. CDR3 protein: CASSTSGLAGVYEQYF. The DNA for the CDR3 is TGTGCCAGCAGTACCTCGGGACTAGCGGGAGTCTACGAGCAGTACTTC. This chain connects TRBV28 to TRBJ2-7; TRBD2 aligns across 14 bases. With V trimmed by 5 bases and J by 3 bases, 6 bases remained unmatched. CDR3 length equals 16 residues. The V gene's germline CDR1 is MDHEN and CDR2 SYDVKM. Full variable domain (outside the CDR3, taken from reference TRBV28 and TRBJ2-7): DVKVTQSSRYLVKRTGEKVFLECVQDMDHENMFWYRQDPGLGLRLIYFSYDVKMKEKGDIPEGYSVSREKKERFSLILESASTNQTSMYLCASSTSGLAGVYEQYFGPGTRLTVT.

There are many counts of this clonotype. Its ends do not fully match the called genes, so a read error is possible. The J gene is TRBJ2-3, the V gene TRBV5-8, with unresolved D. Germline V gene data show CDR1 as SGHTS and CDR2 as YDEGEE. This CDR3 contains 13 residues. For the CDR3, the DNA is TGTGCCAGCAGCTTGAGAGACACAGATGCGCAGTATTTT. Translated, it gives CASSLRDTDAQYF.